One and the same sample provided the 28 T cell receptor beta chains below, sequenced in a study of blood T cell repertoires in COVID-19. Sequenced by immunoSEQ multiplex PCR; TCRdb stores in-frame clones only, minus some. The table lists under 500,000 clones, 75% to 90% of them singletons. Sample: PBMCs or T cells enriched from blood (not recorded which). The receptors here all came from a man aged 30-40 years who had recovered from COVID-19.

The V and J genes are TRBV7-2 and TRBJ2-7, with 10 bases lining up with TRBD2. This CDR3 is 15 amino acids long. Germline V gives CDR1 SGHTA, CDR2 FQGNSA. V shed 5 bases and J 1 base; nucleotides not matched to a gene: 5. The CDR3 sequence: CASSVQLAGSYEQYF. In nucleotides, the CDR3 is TGTGCCAGCAGCGTACAACTAGCGGGATCCTACGAGCAGTACTTC.

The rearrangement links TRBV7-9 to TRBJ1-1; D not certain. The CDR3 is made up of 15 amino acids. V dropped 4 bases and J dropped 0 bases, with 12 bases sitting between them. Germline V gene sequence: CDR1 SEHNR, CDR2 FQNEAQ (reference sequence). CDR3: CASSSPEAMNTEAFF. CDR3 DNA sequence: TGTGCCAGCAGCTCTCCAGAGGCCATGAACACTGAAGCTTTCTTT. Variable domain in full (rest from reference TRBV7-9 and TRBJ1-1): DTGVSQNPRHKITKRGQNVTFRCDPISEHNRLYWYRQTLGQGPEFLTYFQNEAQLEKSRLLSDRFSAERPKGSFSTLEIQRTEQGDSAMYLCASSSPEAMNTEAFFGQGTRLTVV.

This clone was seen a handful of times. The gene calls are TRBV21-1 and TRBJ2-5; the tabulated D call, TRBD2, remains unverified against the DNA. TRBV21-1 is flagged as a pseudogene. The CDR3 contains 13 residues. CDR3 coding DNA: TGTGCCAGCTACCTCGTCCCGAGGGAGACCCAGTACTTC. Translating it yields CASYLVPRETQYF.

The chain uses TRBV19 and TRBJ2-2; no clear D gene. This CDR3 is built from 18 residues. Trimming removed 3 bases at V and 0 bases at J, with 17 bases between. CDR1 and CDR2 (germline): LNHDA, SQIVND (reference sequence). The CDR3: CASSISLTETANTGELFF. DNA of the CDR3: TGTGCCAGTAGTATCTCCCTTACAGAGACCGCGAACACCGGGGAGCTGTTTTTT.

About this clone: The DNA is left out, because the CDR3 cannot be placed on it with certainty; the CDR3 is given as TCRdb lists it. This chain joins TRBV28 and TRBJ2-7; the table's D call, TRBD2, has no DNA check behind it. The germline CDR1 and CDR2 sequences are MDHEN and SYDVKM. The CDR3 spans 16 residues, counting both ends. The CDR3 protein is CASSSSTSGSSYEQYF.

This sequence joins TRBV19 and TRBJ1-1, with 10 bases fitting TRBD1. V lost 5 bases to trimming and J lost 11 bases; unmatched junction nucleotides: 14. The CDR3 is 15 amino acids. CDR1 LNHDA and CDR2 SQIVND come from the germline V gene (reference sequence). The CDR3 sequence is CASSSQLRTGGAAFF. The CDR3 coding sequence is TGTGCCAGTAGTTCTCAACTCCGGACAGGGGGGGCGGCTTTCTTT.

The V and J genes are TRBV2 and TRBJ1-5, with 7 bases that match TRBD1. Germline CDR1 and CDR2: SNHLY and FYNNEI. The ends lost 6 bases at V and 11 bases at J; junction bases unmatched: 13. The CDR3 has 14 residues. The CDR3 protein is CASRDGAGGLAQHF. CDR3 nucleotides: TGTGCCAGCAGGGACGGGGCAGGGGGTCTAGCCCAGCATTTT.

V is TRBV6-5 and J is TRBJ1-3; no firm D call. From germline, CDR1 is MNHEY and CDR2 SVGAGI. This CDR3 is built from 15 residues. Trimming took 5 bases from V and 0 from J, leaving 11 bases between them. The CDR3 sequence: CASSSLGSSGNTIYF. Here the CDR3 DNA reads TGTGCCAGCAGTAGCCTAGGAAGCTCTGGAAACACCATATATTTT.

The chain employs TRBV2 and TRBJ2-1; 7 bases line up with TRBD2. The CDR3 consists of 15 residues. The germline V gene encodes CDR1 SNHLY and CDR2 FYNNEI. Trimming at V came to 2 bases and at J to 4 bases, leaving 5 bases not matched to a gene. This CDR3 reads CASSEYLREYNEQFF. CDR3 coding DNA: TGTGCCAGCAGTGAATACTTGCGGGAGTACAATGAGCAGTTCTTC.

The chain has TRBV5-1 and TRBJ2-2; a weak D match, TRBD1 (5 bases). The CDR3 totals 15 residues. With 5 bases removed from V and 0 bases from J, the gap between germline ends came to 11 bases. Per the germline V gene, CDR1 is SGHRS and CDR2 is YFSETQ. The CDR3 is CASRSAGTNTGELFF. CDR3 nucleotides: TGCGCCAGCAGATCTGCAGGGACGAACACCGGGGAGCTGTTTTTT.

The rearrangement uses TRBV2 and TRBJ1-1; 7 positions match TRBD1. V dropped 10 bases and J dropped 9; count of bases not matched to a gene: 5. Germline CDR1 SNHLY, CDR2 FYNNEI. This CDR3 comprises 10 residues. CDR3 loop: CATGQVKAFF. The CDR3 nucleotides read TGTGCCACCGGACAGGTCAAAGCTTTCTTT.

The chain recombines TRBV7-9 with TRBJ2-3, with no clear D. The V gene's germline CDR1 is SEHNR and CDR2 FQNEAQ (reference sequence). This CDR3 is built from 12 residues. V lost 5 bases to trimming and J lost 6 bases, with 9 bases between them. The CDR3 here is CASSPTGDTQYF. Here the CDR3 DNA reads TGTGCCAGCAGCCCGACGGGTGATACGCAGTATTTT. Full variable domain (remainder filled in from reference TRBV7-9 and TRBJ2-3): DTGVSQNPRHKITKRGQNVTFRCDPISEHNRLYWYRQTLGQGPEFLTYFQNEAQLEKSRLLSDRFSAERPKGSFSTLEIQRTEQGDSAMYLCASSPTGDTQYFGPGTRLTVL.

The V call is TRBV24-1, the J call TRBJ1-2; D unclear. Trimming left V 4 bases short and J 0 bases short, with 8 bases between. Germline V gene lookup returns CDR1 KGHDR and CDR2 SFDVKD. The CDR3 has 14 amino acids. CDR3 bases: TGTGCCACCAGTGACTGGGCCTCTAACTATGGCTACACCTTC. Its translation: CATSDWASNYGYTF.

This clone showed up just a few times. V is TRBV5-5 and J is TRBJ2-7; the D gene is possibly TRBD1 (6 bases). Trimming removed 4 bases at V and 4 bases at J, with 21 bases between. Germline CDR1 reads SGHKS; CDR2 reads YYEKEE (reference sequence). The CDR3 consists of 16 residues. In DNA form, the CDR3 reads TGTGCCAGCAGCCGGAATCTCAGGACAGATGTTTACGAGCAGTACTTC. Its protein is CASSRNLRTDVYEQYF.

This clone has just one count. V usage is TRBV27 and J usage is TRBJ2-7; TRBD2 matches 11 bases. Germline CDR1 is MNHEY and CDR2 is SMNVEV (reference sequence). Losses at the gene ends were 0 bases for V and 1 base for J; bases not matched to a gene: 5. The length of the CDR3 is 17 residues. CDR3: CASSLSITSGRSYEQYF. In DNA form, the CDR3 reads TGTGCCAGCAGTTTATCGATTACTAGCGGGAGATCCTACGAGCAGTACTTC.

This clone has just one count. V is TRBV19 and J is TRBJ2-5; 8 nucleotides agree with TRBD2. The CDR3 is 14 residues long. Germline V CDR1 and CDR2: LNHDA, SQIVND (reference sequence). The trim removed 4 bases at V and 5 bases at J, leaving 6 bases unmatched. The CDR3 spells CASSTTGGPETQYF. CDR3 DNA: TGTGCCAGTAGTACGACGGGAGGGCCGGAGACCCAGTACTTC.

CDR3 in amino acids: CAWTHGGGNEKLFF. CDR3 sequence (DNA): TGTGCCTGGACTCACGGGGGAGGGAATGAAAAACTGTTTTTT. This rearrangement joins TRBV30 to TRBJ1-4; D perhaps matches TRBD1 (5 bases). The CDR3 extends over 14 amino acids. V dropped 4 bases and J dropped 5 bases, with 14 bases sitting between them. The germline V gene has CDR1 GTSNPN and CDR2 SVGIG (reference sequence).

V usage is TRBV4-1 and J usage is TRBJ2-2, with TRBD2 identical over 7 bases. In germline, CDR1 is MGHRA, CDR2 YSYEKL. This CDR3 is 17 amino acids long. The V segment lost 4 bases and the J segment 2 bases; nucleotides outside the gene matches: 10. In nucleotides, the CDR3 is TGCGCCAGCAGCCTAGACCTCCTAGCGGTTAACACCGGGGAGCTGTTTTTT. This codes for CASSLDLLAVNTGELFF.

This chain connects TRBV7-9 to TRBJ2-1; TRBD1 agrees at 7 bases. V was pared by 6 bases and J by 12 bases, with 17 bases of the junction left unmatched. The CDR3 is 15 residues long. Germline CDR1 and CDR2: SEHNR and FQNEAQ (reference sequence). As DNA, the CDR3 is TGTGCCAGCAGACCTCGGACAGGCCCCTCGATTGGGCAGTTCTTC. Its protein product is CASRPRTGPSIGQFF.

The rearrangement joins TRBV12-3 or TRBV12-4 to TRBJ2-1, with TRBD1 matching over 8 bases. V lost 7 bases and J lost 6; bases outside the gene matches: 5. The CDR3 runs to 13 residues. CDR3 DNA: TGTGCCAGCACCGACAGGGGCGTCAATGAGCAGTTCTTC. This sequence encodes CASTDRGVNEQFF.

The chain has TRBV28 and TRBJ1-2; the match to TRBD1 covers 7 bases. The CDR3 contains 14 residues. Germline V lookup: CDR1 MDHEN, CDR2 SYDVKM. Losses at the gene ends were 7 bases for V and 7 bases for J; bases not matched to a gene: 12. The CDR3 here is CASKTDREIGGYTF. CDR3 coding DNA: TGTGCCAGCAAGACAGACAGGGAAATCGGTGGCTACACCTTC.

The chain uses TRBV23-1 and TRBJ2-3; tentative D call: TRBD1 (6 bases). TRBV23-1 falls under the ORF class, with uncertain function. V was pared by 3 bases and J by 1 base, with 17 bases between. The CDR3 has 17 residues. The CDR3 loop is CASSHGPGPGGTDTQYF. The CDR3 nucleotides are TGCGCCAGCAGTCATGGGCCCGGGCCAGGGGGCACAGATACGCAGTATTTT.

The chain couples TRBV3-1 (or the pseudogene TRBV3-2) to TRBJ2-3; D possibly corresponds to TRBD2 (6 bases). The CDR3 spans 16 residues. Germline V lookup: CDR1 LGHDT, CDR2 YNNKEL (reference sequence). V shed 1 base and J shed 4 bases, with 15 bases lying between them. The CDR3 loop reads CASSQVEGWRADTQYF. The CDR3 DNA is TGTGCCAGCAGCCAAGTTGAGGGCTGGAGGGCAGATACGCAGTATTTT.

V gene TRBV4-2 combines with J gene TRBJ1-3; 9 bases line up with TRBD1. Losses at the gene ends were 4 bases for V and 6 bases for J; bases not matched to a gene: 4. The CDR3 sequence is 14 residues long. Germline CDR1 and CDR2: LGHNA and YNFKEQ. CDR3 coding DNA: TGTGCCAGCAGCCGGGACAGGGAGACAAACACCATATATTTT. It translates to CASSRDRETNTIYF.

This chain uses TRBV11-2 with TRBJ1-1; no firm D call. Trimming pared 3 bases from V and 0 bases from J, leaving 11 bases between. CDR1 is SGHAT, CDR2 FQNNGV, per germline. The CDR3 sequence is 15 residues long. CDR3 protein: CASSFTANMNTEAFF. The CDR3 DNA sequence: TGTGCCAGCAGCTTTACAGCAAACATGAACACTGAAGCTTTCTTT. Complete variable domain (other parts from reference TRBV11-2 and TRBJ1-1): EAGVAQSPRYKIIEKRQSVAFWCNPISGHATLYWYQQILGQGPKLLIQFQNNGVVDDSQLPKDRFSAERLKGVDSTLKIQPAKLEDSAVYLCASSFTANMNTEAFFGQGTRLTVV.

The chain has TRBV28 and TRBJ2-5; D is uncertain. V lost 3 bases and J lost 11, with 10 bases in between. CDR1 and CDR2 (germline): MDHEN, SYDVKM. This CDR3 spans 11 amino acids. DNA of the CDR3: TGTGCCAGCAGTTTCCGGCAGGCACAGTACTTC. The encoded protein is CASSFRQAQYF.

CDR3 loop: CASSKLAGGPHEQFF. The CDR3 nucleotides read TGTGCCAGCAGTAAACTAGCGGGAGGGCCCCATGAGCAGTTCTTC. This chain connects TRBV27 to TRBJ2-1; 13 bases are shared with TRBD2. CDR1 is MNHEY and CDR2 is SMNVEV in the germline V gene (reference sequence). The CDR3 consists of 15 residues. V lost 5 bases, J lost 8 bases, and 6 bases stayed unmatched.

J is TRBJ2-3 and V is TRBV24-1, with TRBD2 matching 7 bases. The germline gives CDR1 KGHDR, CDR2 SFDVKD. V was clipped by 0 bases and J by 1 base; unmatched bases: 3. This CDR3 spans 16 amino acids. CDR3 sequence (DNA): TGTGCCACCAGTGATTTGCGAACTAGCGGCACAGATACGCAGTATTTT. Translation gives CATSDLRTSGTDTQYF.